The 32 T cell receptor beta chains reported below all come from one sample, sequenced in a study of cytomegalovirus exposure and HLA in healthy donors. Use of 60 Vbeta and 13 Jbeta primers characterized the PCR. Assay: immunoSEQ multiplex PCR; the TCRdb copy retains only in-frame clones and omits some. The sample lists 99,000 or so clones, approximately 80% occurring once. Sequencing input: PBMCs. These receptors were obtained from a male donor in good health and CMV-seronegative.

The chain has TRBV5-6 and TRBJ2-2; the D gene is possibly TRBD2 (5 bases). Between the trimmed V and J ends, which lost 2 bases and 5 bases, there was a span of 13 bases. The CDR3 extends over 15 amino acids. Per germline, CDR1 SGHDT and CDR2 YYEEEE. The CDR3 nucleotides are TGTGCCAGCAGCTTTGGGCTCCTAGCAACCGGGGAGCTGTTTTTT. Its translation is CASSFGLLATGELFF. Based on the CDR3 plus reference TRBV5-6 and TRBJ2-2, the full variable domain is DAGVTQSPTHLIKTRGQQVTLRCSPKSGHDTVSWYQQALGQGPQFIFQYYEEEERQRGNFPDRFSGHQFPNYSSELNVNALLLGDSALYLCASSFGLLATGELFFGEGSRLTVL.

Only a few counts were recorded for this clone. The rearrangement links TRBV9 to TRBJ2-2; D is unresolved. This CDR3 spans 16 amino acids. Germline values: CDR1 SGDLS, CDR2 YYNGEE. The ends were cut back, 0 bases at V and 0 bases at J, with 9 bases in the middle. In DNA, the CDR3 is TGTGCCAGCAGCGTAGGGGCCGCCACGAACACCGGGGAGCTGTTTTTT. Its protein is CASSVGAATNTGELFF. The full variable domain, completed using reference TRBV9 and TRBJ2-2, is DSGVTQTPKHLITATGQRVTLRCSPRSGDLSVYWYQQSLDQGLQFLIQYYNGEERAKGNILERFSAQQFPDLHSELNLSSLELGDSALYFCASSVGAATNTGELFFGEGSRLTVL.

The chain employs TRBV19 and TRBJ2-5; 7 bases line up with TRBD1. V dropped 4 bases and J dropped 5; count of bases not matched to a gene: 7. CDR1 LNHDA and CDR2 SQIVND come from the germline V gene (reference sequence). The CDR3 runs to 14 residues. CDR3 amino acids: CASSTLGGGETQYF. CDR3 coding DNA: TGTGCCAGTAGTACCCTAGGGGGCGGGGAGACCCAGTACTTC.

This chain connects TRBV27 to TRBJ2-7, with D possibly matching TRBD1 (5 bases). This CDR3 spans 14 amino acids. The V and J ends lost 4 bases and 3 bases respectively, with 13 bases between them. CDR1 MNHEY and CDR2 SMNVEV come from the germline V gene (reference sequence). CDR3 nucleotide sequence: TGTGCCAGCAGTTATCAGGGTTTTGACTACGAGCAGTACTTC. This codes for CASSYQGFDYEQYF.

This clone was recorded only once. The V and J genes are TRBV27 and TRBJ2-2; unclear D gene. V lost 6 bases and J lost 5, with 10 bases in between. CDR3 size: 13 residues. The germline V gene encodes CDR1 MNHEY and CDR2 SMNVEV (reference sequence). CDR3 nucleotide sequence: TGTGCCAGCAGCCTAGTAAGGACCGGGGAGCTGTTTTTT. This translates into CASSLVRTGELFF.

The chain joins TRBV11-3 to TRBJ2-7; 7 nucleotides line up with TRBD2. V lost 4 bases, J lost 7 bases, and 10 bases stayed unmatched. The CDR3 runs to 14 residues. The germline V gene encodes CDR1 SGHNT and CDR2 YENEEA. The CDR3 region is CASSWRAGPGEQYF. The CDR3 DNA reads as TGTGCCAGCAGCTGGCGAGCGGGACCTGGTGAGCAGTACTTC.

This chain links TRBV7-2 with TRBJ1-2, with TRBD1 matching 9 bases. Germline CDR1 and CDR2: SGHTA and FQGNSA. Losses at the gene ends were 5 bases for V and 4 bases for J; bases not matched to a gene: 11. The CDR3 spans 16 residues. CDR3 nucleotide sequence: TGTGCCAGCAGCACGGCCGGGACAGGGTTATCCTATGGCTACACCTTC. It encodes CASSTAGTGLSYGYTF.

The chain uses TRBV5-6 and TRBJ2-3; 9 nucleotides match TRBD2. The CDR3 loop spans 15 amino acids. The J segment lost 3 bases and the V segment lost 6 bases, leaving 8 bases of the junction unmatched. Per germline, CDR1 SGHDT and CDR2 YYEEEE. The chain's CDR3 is CASTSRREGTDTQYF. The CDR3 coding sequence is TGTGCCAGCACCTCCCGGCGGGAGGGTACAGATACGCAGTATTTT.

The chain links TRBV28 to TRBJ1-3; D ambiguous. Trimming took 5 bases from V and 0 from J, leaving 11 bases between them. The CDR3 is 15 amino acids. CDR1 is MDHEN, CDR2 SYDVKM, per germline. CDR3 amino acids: CASSLLWASGNTIYF. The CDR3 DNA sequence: TGTGCCAGCAGTCTCCTATGGGCCTCTGGAAACACCATATATTTT.

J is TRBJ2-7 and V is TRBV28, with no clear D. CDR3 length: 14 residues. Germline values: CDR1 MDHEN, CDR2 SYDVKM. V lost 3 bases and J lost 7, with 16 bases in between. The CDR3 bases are TGTGCCAGCAGTTTCGTCCCGAGCGCGCGAGAGCAGTACTTC. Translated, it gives CASSFVPSAREQYF.

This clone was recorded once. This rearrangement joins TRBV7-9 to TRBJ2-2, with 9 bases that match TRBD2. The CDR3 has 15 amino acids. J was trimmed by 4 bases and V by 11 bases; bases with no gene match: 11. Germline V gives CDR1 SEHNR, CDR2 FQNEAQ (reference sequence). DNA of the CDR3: TGTGCCCTAGTACTAGCGGGCGAGATCACCGGGGAGCTGTTTTTT. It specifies CALVLAGEITGELFF.

DNA of the CDR3: TGTGCCAGCAGCGCGACGTCTAGCGGGAGCACAGATACGCAGTATTTT. It translates to CASSATSSGSTDTQYF. The rearrangement links TRBV9 to TRBJ2-3, with 8 bases fitting TRBD2. V trimming: 3 bases; J trimming: 0 bases; junction bases outside the gene matches: 6. The CDR3 runs to 16 residues. The germline V gene has CDR1 SGDLS and CDR2 YYNGEE.

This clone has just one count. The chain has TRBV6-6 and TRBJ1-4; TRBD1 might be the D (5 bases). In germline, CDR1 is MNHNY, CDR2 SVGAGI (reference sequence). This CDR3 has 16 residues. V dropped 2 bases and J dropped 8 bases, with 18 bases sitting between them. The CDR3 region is CASSYPVAGLREKLFF. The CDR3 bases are TGTGCCAGCAGTTACCCCGTGGCAGGGCTAAGAGAAAAACTGTTTTTT.

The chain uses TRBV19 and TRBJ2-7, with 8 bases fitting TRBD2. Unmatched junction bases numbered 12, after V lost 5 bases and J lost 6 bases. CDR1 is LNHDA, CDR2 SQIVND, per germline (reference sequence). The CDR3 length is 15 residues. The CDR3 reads CASSPTSGAGTEQYF. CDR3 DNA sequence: TGTGCCAGTAGTCCTACTAGCGGAGCAGGGACCGAGCAGTACTTC. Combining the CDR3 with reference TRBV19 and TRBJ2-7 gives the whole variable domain DGGITQSPKYLFRKEGQNVTLSCEQNLNHDAMYWYRQDPGQGLRLIYYSQIVNDFQKGDIAEGYSVSREKKESFPLTVTSAQKNPTAFYLCASSPTSGAGTEQYFGPGTRLTVT.

The CDR3 DNA reads as TGCAGCGCTAAGGGAGGAGAACGCTACAATGAGCAGTTCTTC. It specifies CSAKGGERYNEQFF. V usage is TRBV29-1 and J usage is TRBJ2-1; TRBD2 is a possible D gene (6 bases). The germline V gene encodes CDR1 SQVTM and CDR2 ANQGSEA. This CDR3 is 14 amino acids long. V was shortened by 7 bases and J by 3 bases, with 16 bases between the two germline ends.

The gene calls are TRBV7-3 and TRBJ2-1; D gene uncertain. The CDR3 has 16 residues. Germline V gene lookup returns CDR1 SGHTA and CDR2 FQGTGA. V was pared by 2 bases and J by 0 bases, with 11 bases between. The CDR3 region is CASSLRGTLSYNEQFF. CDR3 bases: TGTGCCAGCAGCTTACGAGGAACGCTCTCCTACAATGAGCAGTTCTTC.

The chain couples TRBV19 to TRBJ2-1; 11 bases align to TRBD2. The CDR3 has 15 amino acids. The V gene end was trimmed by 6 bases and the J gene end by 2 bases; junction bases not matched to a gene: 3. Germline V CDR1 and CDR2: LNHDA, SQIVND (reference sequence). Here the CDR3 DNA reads TGTGCCAGTAGGACGACTAGCGGGGCCTACAATGAGCAGTTCTTC. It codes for CASRTTSGAYNEQFF.

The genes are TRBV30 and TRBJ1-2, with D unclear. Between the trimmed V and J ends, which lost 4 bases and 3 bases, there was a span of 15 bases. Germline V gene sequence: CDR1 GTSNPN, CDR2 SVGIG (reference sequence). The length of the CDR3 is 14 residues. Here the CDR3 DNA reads TGTGCCTGGAAACCTACGGGTTCAGACTATGGCTACACCTTC. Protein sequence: CAWKPTGSDYGYTF.

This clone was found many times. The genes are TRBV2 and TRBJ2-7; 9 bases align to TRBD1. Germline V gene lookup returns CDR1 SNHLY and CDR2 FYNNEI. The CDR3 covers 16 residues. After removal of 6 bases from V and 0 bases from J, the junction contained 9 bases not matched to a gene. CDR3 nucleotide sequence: TGTGCCAGCAGCGAGGTGAGGACAGGGGTCTCCTACGAGCAGTACTTC. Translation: CASSEVRTGVSYEQYF.

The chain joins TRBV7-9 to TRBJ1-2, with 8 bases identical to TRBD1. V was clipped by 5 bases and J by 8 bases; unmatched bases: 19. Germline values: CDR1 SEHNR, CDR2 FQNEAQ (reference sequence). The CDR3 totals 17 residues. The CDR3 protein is CASSLEGAQGAQWGYTF. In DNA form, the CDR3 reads TGTGCCAGCAGCCTCGAGGGGGCGCAGGGGGCGCAATGGGGCTACACCTTC. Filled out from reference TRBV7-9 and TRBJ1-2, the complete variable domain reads DTGVSQNPRHKITKRGQNVTFRCDPISEHNRLYWYRQTLGQGPEFLTYFQNEAQLEKSRLLSDRFSAERPKGSFSTLEIQRTEQGDSAMYLCASSLEGAQGAQWGYTFGSGTRLTVV.

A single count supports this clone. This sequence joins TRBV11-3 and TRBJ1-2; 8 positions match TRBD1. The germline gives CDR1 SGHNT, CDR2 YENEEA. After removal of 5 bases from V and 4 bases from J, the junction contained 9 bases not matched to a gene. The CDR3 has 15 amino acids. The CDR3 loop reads CASSPPARGLYGYTF. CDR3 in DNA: TGTGCCAGCAGCCCCCCGGCCAGGGGGCTCTATGGCTACACCTTC.

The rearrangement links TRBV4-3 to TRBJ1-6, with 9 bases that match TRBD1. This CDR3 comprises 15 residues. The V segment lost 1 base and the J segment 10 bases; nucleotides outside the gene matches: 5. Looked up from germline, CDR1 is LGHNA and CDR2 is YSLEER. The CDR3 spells CASSQGTGESSPLHF. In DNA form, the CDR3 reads TGCGCCAGCAGCCAAGGGACAGGGGAATCCTCACCCCTCCACTTT.

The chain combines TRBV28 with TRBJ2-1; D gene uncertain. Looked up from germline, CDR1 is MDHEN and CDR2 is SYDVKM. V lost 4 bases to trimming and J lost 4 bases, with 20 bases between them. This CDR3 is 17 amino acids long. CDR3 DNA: TGTGCCAGCAGTTGGTTCCGAGGCGGAACGAGGTACAATGAGCAGTTCTTC. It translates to CASSWFRGGTRYNEQFF.

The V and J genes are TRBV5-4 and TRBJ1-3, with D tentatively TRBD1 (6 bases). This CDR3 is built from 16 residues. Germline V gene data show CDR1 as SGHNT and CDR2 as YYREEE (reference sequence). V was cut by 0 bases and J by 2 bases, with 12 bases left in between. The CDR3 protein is CASSLDRGATGNTIYF. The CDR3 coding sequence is TGTGCCAGCAGCTTGGACCGGGGGGCCACTGGAAACACCATATATTTT.

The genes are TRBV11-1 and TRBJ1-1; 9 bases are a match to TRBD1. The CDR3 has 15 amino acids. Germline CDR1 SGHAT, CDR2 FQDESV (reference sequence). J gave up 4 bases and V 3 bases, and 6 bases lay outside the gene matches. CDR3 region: CASSFDRGGGTEAFF. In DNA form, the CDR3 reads TGTGCCAGCAGCTTCGACAGGGGGGGCGGCACTGAAGCTTTCTTT.

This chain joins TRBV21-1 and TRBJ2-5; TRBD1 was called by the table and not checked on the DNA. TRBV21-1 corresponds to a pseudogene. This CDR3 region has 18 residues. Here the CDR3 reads CASSYRYTQDRGQETQYF. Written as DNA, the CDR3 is TGTGCCAGCAGCTACCGCTATACACAAGACAGGGGACAAGAGACCCAGTACTTC.

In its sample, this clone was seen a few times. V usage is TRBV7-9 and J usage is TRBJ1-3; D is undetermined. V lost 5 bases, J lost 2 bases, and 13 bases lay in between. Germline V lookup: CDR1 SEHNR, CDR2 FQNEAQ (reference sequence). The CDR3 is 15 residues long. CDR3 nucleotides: TGTGCCAGCAGCGTTGTAATGGGAGCTGGAAACACCATATATTTT. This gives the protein CASSVVMGAGNTIYF.

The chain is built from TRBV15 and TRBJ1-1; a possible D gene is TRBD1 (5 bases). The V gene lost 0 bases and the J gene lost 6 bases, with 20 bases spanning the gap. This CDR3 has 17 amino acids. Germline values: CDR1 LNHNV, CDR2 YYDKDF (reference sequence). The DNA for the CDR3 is TGTGCCACCAGCAGAGAGGGTCGCTCTGGGGCAGGATCTGAAGCTTTCTTT. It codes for CATSREGRSGAGSEAFF.

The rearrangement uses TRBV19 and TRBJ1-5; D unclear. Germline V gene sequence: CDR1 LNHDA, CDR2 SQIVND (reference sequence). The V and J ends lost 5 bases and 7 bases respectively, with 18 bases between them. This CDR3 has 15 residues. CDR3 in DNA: TGTGCCAGTAGTCTTGGGTCGGAGCATCAACAGCCCCAGCATTTT. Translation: CASSLGSEHQQPQHF.

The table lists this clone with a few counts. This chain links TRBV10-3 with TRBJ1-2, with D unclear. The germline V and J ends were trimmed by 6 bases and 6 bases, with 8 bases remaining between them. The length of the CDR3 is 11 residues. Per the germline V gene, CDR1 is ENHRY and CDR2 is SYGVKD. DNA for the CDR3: TGTGCCATCAGATTTGAGGATGGCTACACCTTC. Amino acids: CAIRFEDGYTF.

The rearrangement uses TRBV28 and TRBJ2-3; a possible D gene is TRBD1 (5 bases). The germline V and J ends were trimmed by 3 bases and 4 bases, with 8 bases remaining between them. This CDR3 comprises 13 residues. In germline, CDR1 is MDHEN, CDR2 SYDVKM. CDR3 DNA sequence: TGTGCCAGCAGTTTGGGGCATCCAGATACGCAGTATTTT. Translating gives CASSLGHPDTQYF.

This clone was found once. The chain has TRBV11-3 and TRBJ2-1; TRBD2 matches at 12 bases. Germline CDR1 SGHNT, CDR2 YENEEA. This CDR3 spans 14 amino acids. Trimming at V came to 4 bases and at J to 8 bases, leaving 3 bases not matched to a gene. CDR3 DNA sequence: TGTGCCAGCAGCTCTGGACTAGCGGGACATGAGCAGTTCTTC. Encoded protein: CASSSGLAGHEQFF.